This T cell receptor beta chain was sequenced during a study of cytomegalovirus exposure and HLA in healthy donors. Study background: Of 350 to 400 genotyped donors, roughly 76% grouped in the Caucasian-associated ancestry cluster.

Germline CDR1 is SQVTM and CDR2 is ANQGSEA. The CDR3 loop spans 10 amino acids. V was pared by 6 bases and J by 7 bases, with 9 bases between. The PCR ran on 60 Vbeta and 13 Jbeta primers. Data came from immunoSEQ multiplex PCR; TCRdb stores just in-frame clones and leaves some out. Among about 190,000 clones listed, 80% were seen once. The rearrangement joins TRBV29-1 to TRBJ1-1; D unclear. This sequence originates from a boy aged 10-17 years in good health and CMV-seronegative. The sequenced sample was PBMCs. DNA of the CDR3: TGCAGCGTCCTGGCAGGTGAAGCTTTCTTT. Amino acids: CSVLAGEAFF. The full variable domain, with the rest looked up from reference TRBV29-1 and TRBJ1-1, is SAVISQKPSRDICQRGTSLTIQCQVDSQVTMMFWYRQQPGQSLTLIATANQGSEATYESGFVIDKFPISRPNLTFSTLTVSNMSPEDSSIYLCSVLAGEAFFGQGTRLTVV.